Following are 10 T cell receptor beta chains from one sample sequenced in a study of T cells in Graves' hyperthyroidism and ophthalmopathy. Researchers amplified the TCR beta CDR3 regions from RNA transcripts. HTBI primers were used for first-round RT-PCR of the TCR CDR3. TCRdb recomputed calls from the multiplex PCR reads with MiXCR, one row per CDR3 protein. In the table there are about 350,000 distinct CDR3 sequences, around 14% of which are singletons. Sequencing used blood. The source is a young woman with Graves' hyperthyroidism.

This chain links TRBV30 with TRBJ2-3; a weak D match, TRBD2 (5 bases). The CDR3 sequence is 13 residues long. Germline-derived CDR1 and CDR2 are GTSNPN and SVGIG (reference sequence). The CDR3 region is CGIRSGTIDTQYF. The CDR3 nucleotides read TGTGGCATTCGCTCGGGAACGATCGATACGCAGTATTTT.

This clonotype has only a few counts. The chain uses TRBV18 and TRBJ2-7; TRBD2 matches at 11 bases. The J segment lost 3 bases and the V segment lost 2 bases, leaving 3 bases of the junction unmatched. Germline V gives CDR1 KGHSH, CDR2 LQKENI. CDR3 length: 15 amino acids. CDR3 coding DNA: TGTGCCAGCTCACCAGTCGGGACTAGCGGCTACGAGCAGTACTTC. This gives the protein CASSPVGTSGYEQYF.

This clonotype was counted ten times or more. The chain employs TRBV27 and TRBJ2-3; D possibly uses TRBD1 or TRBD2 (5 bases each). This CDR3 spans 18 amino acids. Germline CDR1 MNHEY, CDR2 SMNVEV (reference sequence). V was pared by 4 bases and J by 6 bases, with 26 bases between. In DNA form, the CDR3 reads TGTGCCAGCAGTTCAACCCACCCTCCGGGACCACGTAGTGATACGCAGTATTTT. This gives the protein CASSSTHPPGPRSDTQYF.

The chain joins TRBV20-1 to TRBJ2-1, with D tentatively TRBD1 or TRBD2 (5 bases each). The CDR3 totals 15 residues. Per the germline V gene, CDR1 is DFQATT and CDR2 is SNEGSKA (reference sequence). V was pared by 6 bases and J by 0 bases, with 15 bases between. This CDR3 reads CSAARDQSSYNEQFF. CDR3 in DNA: TGCAGTGCCGCCCGGGACCAAAGCTCCTACAATGAGCAGTTCTTC.

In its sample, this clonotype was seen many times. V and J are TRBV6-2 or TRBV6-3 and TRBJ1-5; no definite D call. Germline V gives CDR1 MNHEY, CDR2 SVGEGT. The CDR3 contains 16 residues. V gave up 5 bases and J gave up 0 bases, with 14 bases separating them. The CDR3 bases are TGTGCCAGCAGTCGGGAGACACTATATAGCAATCAGCCCCAGCATTTT. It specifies CASSRETLYSNQPQHF.

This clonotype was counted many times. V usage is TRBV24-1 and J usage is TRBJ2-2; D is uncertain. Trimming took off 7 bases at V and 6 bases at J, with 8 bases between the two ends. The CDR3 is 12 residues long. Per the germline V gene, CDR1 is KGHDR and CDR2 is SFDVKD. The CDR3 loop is CATRGIAGELFF. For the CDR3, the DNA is TGTGCCACCAGGGGAATTGCCGGGGAGCTGTTTTTT.

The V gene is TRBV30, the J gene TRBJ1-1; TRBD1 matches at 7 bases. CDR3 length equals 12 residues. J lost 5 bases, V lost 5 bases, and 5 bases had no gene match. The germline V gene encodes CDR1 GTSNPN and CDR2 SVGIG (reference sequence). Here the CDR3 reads CAWGTGETEAFF. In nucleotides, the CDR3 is TGTGCCTGGGGAACAGGGGAGACTGAAGCTTTCTTT.

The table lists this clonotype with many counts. This CDR3 reads CASSEARANSYEQYF. CDR3 bases: TGTGCCAGCAGTGAAGCGCGGGCAAACTCCTACGAGCAGTACTTC. The rearrangement links TRBV2 to TRBJ2-7; a weak D match, TRBD2 (5 bases). The CDR3 consists of 15 residues. Germline V lookup: CDR1 SNHLY, CDR2 FYNNEI. Between the trimmed V and J ends, which lost 0 bases and 0 bases, there was a span of 9 bases. The full variable domain, in which reference TRBV2 and TRBJ2-7 provide the parts outside the CDR3, is EPEVTQTPSHQVTQMGQEVILRCVPISNHLYFYWYRQILGQKVEFLVSFYNNEISEKSEIFDDQFSVERPDGSNFTLKIRSTKLEDSAMYFCASSEARANSYEQYFGPGTRLTVT.

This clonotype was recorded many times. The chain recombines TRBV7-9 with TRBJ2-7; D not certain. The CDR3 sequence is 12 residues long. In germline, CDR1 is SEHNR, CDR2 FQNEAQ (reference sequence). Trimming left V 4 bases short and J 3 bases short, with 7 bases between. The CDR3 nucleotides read TGTGCCAGCAGCTCGGAAATCTACGAGCAGTACTTC. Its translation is CASSSEIYEQYF.

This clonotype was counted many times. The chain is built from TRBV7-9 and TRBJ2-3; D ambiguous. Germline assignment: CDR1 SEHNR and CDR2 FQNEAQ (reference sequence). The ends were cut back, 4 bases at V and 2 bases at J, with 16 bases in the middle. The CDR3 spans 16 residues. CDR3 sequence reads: CASSSRSLEFTDTQYF. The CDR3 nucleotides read TGTGCCAGCAGCTCCCGATCCCTGGAGTTCACAGATACGCAGTATTTT.